This entry concerns a single T cell receptor beta chain. The record originates from a study of blood T cell repertoires in COVID-19. The wider study: The cDNA or gDNA used as material had been derived from T cells, B-cell-depleted T cells, or PBMCs.

Germline assignment: CDR1 SGHTA and CDR2 FQGNSA. V gave up 1 base and J gave up 0 bases, with 6 bases separating them. The CDR3 runs 15 residues. Data came from immunoSEQ multiplex PCR; TCRdb stores just in-frame clones and leaves some out. The repertoire holds about 320,000 clones, with under 90% as singletons. Before being deemed recovered, Cohort 3 donors had two negative PCRs, clearance, or symptom resolution. What was sequenced was PBMCs or T cells enriched from blood (not recorded which). The chain recombines TRBV7-2 with TRBJ2-2; D uncertain. The source of this sequence is a woman between 18 and 29 years old who had recovered from COVID-19. CDR3 nucleotide sequence: TGTGCCAGCAGCTTAGTGTCCACGAACACCGGGGAGCTGTTTTTT. This encodes CASSLVSTNTGELFF.